Each of the 7 T cell receptor beta chains below was sequenced from the same sample in a study of human T cells and chemical hapten exposure (dated by TCRdb to 2020 to 2023). This specimen's time point label, per the study, means: pre-sensitization, week 0. What this sample's treatment or condition label stands for: therapeutic diphenylcyclopropenone sensitization with weekly scalp DPC. The library relied on RACE. Instrument used: NextSeq 500. In-frame beta chains were kept once TCRdb had trimmed the public reads at Q25 with fastp and called clones with MiXCR. CDR3 protein sequences are deduplicated, and each keeps its most common genes and DNA. Counted in this sample were more than 70,000 distinct CDR3 sequences; 8.5% of them appeared once. Of the sample, 2.5% to 3% is held by the ten largest clones. This specimen consisted of whole blood, obtained in connection with sensitization to the hapten diphenylcyclopropenone (DPC). Source of these receptors: a man aged 40-55 years with alopecia areata. Some clones in this sample may be carry-over from other donors' samples.

This clonotype showed up just a few times. The V and J genes are TRBV29-1 and TRBJ2-7, with 9 bases that match TRBD2. The CDR3 is 13 amino acids. V dropped 3 bases and J dropped 2; count of bases not matched to a gene: 2. Germline loops: CDR1 SQVTM, CDR2 ANQGSEA. CDR3 amino acids: CSVDAGGTYEQYF. The CDR3 region has the DNA TGCAGCGTTGATGCGGGGGGGACCTACGAGCAGTACTTC.

This clonotype showed up just a few times. The genes are TRBV5-8 and TRBJ2-2; D remains ambiguous. Germline V lookup: CDR1 SGHTS, CDR2 YDEGEE. Trimming removed 4 bases from V and 4 bases from J, with 14 bases in between. The CDR3 covers 15 residues. The CDR3 protein is CASSLRLMGTGELFF. In nucleotides, the CDR3 is TGTGCCAGCAGCCTACGTTTGATGGGCACCGGGGAGCTGTTTTTT.

In this sample, this clonotype turned up many times. This chain connects TRBV7-2 to TRBJ2-7; possible D gene TRBD2, 6 bases. The CDR3 length is 14 residues. Germline CDR1 is SGHTA and CDR2 is FQGNSA. Trimming removed 6 bases at V and 12 bases at J, with 24 bases between. CDR3 bases: TGTGCCAGCAGTTCTGGAGGGTCCTCTAAGGTTCTGTACTTC. The encoded protein is CASSSGGSSKVLYF.

This clonotype turned up a few times. J is TRBJ1-6 and V is TRBV30, with unresolved D. Germline V gene data show CDR1 as GTSNPN and CDR2 as SVGIG (reference sequence). The CDR3 is made up of 13 amino acids. V dropped 6 bases and J dropped 8 bases, with 14 bases sitting between them. In DNA form, the CDR3 reads TGTGCCTGTAAGCGGCAGACGGATTCACCCCTCCACTTT. This codes for CACKRQTDSPLHF. Full variable domain (rest looked up from reference TRBV30 and TRBJ1-6): SQTIHQWPATLVQPVGSPLSLECTVEGTSNPNLYWYRQAAGRGLQLLFYSVGIGQISSEVPQNLSASRPQDRQFILSSKKLLLSDSGFYLCACKRQTDSPLHFGNGTRLTVT.

This clonotype was detected ten times or more. The chain is built from TRBV7-2 and TRBJ1-5; TRBD1 matches at 8 bases. Losses at the gene ends were 4 bases for V and 5 bases for J; bases not matched to a gene: 4. From germline, CDR1 is SGHTA and CDR2 FQGNSA. The CDR3 totals 14 residues. The CDR3 sequence: CASSSGQGHQPQHF. CDR3 nucleotides: TGTGCCAGCAGCTCAGGACAGGGACATCAGCCCCAGCATTTT.

The chain employs TRBV2 and TRBJ2-3; D is possibly TRBD2 (5 bases). This CDR3 region has 14 residues. Trimming removed 7 bases at V and 0 bases at J, with 11 bases between. Germline V gene data show CDR1 as SNHLY and CDR2 as FYNNEI. This CDR3 is CASTEGSSTDTQYF. For the CDR3, the DNA is TGTGCCAGCACTGAGGGTTCAAGCACAGATACGCAGTATTTT.

This clonotype has more than one count but fewer than ten. The V gene is TRBV9, the J gene TRBJ2-1; TRBD2 aligns across 14 bases. V trimming: 4 bases; J trimming: 6 bases; junction bases outside the gene matches: 12. Germline V gives CDR1 SGDLS, CDR2 YYNGEE. This CDR3 is 18 amino acids long. The CDR3: CASSHGTSGRPWGNEQFF. Written as DNA, the CDR3 is TGTGCCAGCAGCCACGGGACTAGCGGGAGACCCTGGGGCAATGAGCAGTTCTTC.